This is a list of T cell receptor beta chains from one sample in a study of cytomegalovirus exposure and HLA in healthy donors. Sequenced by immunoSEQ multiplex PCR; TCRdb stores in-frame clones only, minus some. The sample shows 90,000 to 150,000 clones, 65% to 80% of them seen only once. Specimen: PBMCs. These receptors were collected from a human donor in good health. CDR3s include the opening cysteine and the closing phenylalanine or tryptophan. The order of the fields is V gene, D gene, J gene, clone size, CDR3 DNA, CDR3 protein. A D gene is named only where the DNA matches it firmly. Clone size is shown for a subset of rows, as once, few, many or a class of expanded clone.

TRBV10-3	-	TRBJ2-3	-	TGTGCCACCCATCGACAGGGAGGAAAAGATACGCAGTATTTT	CATHRQGGKDTQYF
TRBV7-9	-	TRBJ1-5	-	TGTGCCAGCAGCCGGTTGGGACACCAGCATTTT	CASSRLGHQHF
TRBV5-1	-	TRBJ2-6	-	TGCGCCAGCAGCTTGGAACCAGGCTCTGGGGCCAACGGCCTGACTTTC	CASSLEPGSGANGLTF
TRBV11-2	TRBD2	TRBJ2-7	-	TGTGCCAGCAGCTTATTCTTGGGATCCGGGACTAGCGGCTACGAGCAGTACTTC	CASSLFLGSGTSGYEQYF
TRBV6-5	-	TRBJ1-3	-	TGTGCCAGCAGTTACATGGGGAGCTCTGGAAACACCATATATTTT	CASSYMGSSGNTIYF
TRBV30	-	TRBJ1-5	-	TGTGCCTGGAGTGTCTCGGCGGGGCCCCAGCATTTT	CAWSVSAGPQHF
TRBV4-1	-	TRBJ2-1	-	TGCGCCAGCAGTCCCAACCTCGTGGCGGTGAACTACAATGAGCAGTTCTTC	CASSPNLVAVNYNEQFF
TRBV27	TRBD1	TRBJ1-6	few	TGTGCCAGCAGTTCGTCCCGGGACAGGGATGGTAATTCACCCCTCCACTTT	CASSSSRDRDGNSPLHF
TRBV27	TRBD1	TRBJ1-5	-	TGTGCCAGCAGCCAGGGGACAGGACCTAATCAGCCCCAGCATTTT	CASSQGTGPNQPQHF
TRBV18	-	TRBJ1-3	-	TGTGCCAGCTCACCACCTTCCCCGGGAACCTCTGGAAACACCATATATTTT	CASSPPSPGTSGNTIYF